This T cell receptor beta chain came from a study of technical replicates of blood from several donors. CDR3 length: 15 amino acids. Germline values: CDR1 MGHRA, CDR2 YSYEKL. V shed 2 bases and J 13 bases; nucleotides not matched to a gene: 9. Profiled with immunoSEQ multiplex PCR; TCRdb holds only in-frame clones, not every one. The sample lists around 98,000 clones, 95% seen once, with 0.23% in the top ten. The receptor comes from a human donor in good health. Sequencing was done on a sample of T cells isolated from PBMCs. The rearrangement links TRBV4-1 to TRBJ1-6, with 9 bases that match TRBD1. DNA for the CDR3: TGCGCCAGCAGCCAACCCGGGACAGGGAGTTTCCCCCTCCACTTT. Its protein is CASSQPGTGSFPLHF.